This is a list of T cell receptor beta chains from one sample in a study of blood T cell repertoires in COVID-19. Profiled with immunoSEQ multiplex PCR; TCRdb holds only in-frame clones, not every one. This sample has about 150,000 clones, with roughly three quarters found just once. The sequencing input was PBMCs or T cells enriched from blood (not recorded which). The receptor set was obtained from a woman aged 45-59 years who had recovered from COVID-19. Each CDR3 is given with its conserved first and last residue. Fields, in order: D gene, J gene, V gene, clone size, CDR3 protein, CDR3 DNA. A D gene is named only where the DNA matches it firmly. Size values are once, few and many counts, or a class for expanded clones, and some rows have none.

TRBD1	TRBJ1-2	TRBV2	-	CASSYTTGIYGYTF	TGTGCCAGCAGCTATACGACAGGGATCTATGGCTACACCTTC
TRBD1	TRBJ2-3	TRBV9	-	CASSALGQGGTDTQYF	TGTGCCAGCAGCGCGTTGGGACAGGGGGGCACAGATACGCAGTATTTT
TRBD1	TRBJ1-1	TRBV28	-	CASSFPLTGEAFF	TGTGCCAGCAGTTTCCCCCTGACAGGGGAAGCTTTCTTT
TRBD1	TRBJ1-1	TRBV5-1	few	CASSRGQGMNTEAFF	TGCGCCAGCAGCCGGGGACAGGGAATGAACACTGAAGCTTTCTTT
TRBD1	TRBJ1-1	TRBV28	-	CASGGIGQANTEAFF	TGTGCCAGCGGGGGAATCGGACAGGCGAACACTGAAGCTTTCTTT
-	TRBJ1-5	TRBV27	-	CASSFSGSQPQHF	TGTGCCAGCAGTTTTTCCGGGAGTCAGCCCCAGCATTTT
-	TRBJ2-1	TRBV2	once	CASSDGGNYNEQFF	TGTGCCAGCAGTGACGGGGGTAACTACAATGAGCAGTTCTTC
-	TRBJ1-1	TRBV6-5	-	CAGHTGLNTEAFF	TGTGCCGGGCACACAGGGTTGAACACTGAAGCTTTCTTT
TRBD1	TRBJ1-5	TRBV6-2/TRBV6-3	-	CASSQGQGLGPQHF	TGTGCCAGCAGTCAAGGACAGGGCCTGGGGCCCCAGCATTTT
-	TRBJ1-1	TRBV4-2	-	CASSQVGEGNTEAFF	TGTGCCAGCAGCCAAGTTGGCGAGGGGAACACTGAAGCTTTCTTT
-	TRBJ1-3	TRBV18	-	CASSPSYGNTIYF	TGTGCCAGCTCACCTAGTTATGGAAACACCATATATTTT
-	TRBJ1-2	TRBV15	-	CATSRAQGSSGYTF	TGTGCCACCAGCAGAGCACAGGGATCGAGTGGCTACACCTTC
-	TRBJ1-1	TRBV2	-	CASSGFSGNTEAFF	TGTGCCAGCAGTGGCTTTTCAGGGAACACTGAAGCTTTCTTT
TRBD2	TRBJ2-1	TRBV5-1	-	CASSLVGGTATNEQFF	TGCGCCAGCAGCTTGGTGGGGGGGACCGCCACCAATGAGCAGTTCTTC
TRBD1	TRBJ2-1	TRBV5-6	-	CASSLTGTGGLNEQFF	TGTGCCAGCAGCTTGACGGGGACAGGGGGCTTGAATGAGCAGTTCTTC
TRBD2	TRBJ2-3	TRBV11-2	-	CASRALAGGLVDTQYF	TGTGCCAGCAGAGCACTAGCGGGGGGACTTGTAGATACGCAGTATTTT
TRBD1	TRBJ2-7	TRBV18	few	CASSPAGQGYEQYF	TGTGCCAGCTCACCTGCGGGACAGGGTTACGAGCAGTACTTC
TRBD1	TRBJ1-3	TRBV5-8	-	CASSLQPGQGFAGNTIYF	TGTGCCAGCAGCTTGCAACCGGGACAGGGCTTTGCTGGAAACACCATATATTTT
TRBD2	TRBJ2-1	TRBV5-4	-	CASSPVPGLVESYNEQFF	TGTGCCAGCAGCCCAGTCCCGGGACTAGTTGAGTCCTACAATGAGCAGTTCTTC